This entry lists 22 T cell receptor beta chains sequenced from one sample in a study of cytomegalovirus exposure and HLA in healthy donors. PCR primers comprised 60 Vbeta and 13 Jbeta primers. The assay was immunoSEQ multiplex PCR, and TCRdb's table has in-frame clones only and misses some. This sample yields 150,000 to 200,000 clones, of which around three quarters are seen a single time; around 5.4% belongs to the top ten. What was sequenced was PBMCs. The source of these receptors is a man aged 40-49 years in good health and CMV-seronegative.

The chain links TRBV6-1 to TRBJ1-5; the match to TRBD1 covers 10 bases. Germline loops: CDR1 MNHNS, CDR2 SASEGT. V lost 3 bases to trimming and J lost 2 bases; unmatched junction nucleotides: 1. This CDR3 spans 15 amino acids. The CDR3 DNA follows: TGTGCCAGCAGTGATGGGACAGGGGGCAATCAGCCCCAGCATTTT. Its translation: CASSDGTGGNQPQHF.

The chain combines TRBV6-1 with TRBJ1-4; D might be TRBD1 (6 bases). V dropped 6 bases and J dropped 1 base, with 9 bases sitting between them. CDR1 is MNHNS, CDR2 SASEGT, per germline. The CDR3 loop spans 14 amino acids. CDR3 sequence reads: CASRAQGTNEKLFF. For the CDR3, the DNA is TGTGCCAGCAGAGCACAGGGAACTAATGAAAAACTGTTTTTT.

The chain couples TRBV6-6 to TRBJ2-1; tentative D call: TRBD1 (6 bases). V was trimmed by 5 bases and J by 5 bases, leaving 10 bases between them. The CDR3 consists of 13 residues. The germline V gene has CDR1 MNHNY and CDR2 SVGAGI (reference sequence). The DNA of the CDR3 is TGTGCCAGCAGTCGGACAGCCCACAATGAGCAGTTCTTC. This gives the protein CASSRTAHNEQFF.

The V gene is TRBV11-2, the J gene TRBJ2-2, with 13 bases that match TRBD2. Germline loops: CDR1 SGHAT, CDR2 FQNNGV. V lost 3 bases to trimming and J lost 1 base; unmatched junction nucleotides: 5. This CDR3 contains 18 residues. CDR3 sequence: CASSFRTSGGQNTGELFF. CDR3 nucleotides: TGTGCCAGCAGCTTTCGGACTAGCGGGGGCCAGAACACCGGGGAGCTGTTTTTT. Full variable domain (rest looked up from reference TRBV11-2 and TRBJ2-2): EAGVAQSPRYKIIEKRQSVAFWCNPISGHATLYWYQQILGQGPKLLIQFQNNGVVDDSQLPKDRFSAERLKGVDSTLKIQPAKLEDSAVYLCASSFRTSGGQNTGELFFGEGSRLTVL.

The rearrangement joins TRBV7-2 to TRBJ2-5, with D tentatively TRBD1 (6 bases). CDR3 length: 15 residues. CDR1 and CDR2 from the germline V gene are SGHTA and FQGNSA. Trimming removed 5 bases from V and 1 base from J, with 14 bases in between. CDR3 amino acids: CASSALGQTQETQYF. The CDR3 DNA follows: TGTGCCAGCAGCGCGCTGGGACAAACCCAAGAGACCCAGTACTTC.

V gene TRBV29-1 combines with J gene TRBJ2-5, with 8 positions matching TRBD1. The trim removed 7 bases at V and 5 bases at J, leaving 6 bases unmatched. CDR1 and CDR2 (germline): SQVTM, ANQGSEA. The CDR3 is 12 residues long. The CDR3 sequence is CSGGAGGETQYF. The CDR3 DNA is TGCAGCGGGGGGGCAGGGGGCGAGACCCAGTACTTC.

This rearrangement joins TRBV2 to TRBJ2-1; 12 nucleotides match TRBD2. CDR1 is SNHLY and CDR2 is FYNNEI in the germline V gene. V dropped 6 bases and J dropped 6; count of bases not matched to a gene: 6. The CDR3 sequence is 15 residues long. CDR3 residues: CASSRMGLAGNEQFF. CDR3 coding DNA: TGTGCCAGCAGCAGAATGGGACTAGCGGGCAATGAGCAGTTCTTC. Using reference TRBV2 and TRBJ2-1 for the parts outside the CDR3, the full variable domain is EPEVTQTPSHQVTQMGQEVILRCVPISNHLYFYWYRQILGQKVEFLVSFYNNEISEKSEIFDDQFSVERPDGSNFTLKIRSTKLEDSAMYFCASSRMGLAGNEQFFGPGTRLTVL.

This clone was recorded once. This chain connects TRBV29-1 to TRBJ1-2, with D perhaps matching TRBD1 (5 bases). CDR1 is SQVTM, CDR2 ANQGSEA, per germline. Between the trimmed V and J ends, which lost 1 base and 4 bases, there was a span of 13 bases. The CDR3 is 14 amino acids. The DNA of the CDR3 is TGCAGCGTTGAAGCCACCACAGGAATCTATGGCTACACCTTC. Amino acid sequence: CSVEATTGIYGYTF.

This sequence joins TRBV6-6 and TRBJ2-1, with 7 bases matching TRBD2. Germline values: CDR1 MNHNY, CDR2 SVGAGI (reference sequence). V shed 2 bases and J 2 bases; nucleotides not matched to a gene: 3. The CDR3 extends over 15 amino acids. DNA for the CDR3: TGTGCCAGCAGTTACGCTAGCGGACCCTACAATGAGCAGTTCTTC. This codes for CASSYASGPYNEQFF.

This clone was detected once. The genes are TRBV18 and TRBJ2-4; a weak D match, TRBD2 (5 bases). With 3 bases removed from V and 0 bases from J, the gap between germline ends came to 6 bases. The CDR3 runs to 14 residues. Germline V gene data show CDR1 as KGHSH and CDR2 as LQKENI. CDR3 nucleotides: TGTGCCAGCTCACCCGGGGTAGCCAAAAACATTCAGTACTTC. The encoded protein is CASSPGVAKNIQYF.

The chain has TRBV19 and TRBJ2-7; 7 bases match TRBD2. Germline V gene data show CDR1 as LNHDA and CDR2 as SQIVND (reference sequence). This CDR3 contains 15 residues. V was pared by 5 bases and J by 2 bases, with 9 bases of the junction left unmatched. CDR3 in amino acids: CASSLGGFGPYEQYF. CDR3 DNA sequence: TGTGCCAGTAGTCTGGGGGGGTTTGGTCCCTACGAGCAGTACTTC.

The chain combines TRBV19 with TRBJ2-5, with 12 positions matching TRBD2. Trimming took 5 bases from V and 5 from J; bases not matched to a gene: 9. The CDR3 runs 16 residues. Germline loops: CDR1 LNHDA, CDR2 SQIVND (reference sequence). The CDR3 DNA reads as TGTGCCAGTAGTTCACGACTAGCGGGAGATCGGGAGACCCAGTACTTC. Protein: CASSSRLAGDRETQYF.

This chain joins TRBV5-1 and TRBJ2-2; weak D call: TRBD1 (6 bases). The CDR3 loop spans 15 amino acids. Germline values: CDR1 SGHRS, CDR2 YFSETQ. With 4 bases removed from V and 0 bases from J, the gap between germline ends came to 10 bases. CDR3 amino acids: CASSVKGANTGELFF. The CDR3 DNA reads TGCGCCAGCAGCGTGAAGGGGGCGAACACCGGGGAGCTGTTTTTT.

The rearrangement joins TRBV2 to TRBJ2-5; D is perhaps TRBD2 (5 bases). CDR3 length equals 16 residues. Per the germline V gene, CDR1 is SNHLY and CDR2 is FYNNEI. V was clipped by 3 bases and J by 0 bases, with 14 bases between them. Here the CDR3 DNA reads TGTGCCAGCAGTGAGGATCGGGGTTTCTACCAAGAGACCCAGTACTTC. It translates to CASSEDRGFYQETQYF.

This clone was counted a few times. The CDR3 DNA is TGTGCCAGCAGCGCGGGACAGGGGGACGGGGAGCTGTTTTTT. Translating gives CASSAGQGDGELFF. The V gene is TRBV9, the J gene TRBJ2-2; 11 nucleotides line up with TRBD1. This CDR3 comprises 14 residues. The V and J ends lost 3 bases and 7 bases, in that order; junction bases with no gene match: 2. Germline CDR1 and CDR2: SGDLS and YYNGEE.

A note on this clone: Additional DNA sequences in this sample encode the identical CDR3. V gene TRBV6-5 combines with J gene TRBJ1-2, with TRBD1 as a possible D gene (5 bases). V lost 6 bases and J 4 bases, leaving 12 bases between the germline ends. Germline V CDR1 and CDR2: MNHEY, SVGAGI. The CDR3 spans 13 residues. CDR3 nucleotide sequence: TGTGCCAGCAGCGAGACGGGGGGCTATGGCTACACCTTC. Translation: CASSETGGYGYTF.

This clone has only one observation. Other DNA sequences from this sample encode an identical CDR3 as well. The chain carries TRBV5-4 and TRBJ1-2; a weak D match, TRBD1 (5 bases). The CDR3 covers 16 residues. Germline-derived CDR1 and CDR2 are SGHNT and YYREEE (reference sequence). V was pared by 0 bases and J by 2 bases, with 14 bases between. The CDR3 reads CASSLVSRAVNYGYTF. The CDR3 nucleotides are TGTGCCAGCAGCTTGGTTTCCAGGGCAGTGAACTATGGCTACACCTTC.

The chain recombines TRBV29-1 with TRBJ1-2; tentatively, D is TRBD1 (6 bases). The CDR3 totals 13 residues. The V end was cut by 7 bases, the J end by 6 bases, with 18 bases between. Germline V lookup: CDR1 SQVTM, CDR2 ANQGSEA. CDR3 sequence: CSAAGALKDGYTF. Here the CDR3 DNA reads TGCAGCGCCGCGGGGGCGCTTAAGGATGGCTACACCTTC.

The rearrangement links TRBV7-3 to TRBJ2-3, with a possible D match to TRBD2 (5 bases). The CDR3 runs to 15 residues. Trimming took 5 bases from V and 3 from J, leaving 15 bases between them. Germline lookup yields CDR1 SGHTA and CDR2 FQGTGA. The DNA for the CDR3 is TGTGCCAGCAGCCCCCGCTCTCGGGGAACAGATACGCAGTATTTT. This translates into CASSPRSRGTDTQYF.

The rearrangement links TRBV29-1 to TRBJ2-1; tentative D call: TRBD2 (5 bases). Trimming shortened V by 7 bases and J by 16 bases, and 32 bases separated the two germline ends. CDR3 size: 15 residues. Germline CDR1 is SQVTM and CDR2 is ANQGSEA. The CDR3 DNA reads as TGCAGCGCTAAAATTAGCGTCGGCACAATTTATCCTCTCTTCTTC. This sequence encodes CSAKISVGTIYPLFF.

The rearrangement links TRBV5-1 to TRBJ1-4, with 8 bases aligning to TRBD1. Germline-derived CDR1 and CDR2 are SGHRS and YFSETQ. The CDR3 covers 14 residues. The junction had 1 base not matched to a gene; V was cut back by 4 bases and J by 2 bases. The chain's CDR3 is CASSPGGTNEKLFF. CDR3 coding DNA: TGCGCCAGCAGCCCAGGGGGCACTAATGAAAAACTGTTTTTT.

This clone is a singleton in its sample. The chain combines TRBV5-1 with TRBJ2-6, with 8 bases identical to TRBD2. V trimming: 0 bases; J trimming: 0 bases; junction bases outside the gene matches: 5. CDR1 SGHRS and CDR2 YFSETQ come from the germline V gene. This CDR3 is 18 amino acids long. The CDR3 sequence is CASSLAPAGDSGANVLTF. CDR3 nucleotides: TGCGCCAGCAGCTTGGCCCCAGCGGGGGACTCTGGGGCCAACGTCCTGACTTTC.